A selection of T cell receptor beta chains follows, all from one sample in a study of cytomegalovirus exposure and HLA in healthy donors. Repertoires were generated with immunoSEQ multiplex PCR, while TCRdb's copy carries only in-frame clones and drops some. The data show around 150,000 clones, roughly 70% seen once. The sample consisted of PBMCs. The receptors were gathered from a man in his fifties or sixties in good health and CMV-seronegative. The CDR3 runs from the conserved cysteine through the conserved F or W. Fields, in order: V gene, D gene, clone size, J gene, CDR3 protein, CDR3 DNA. D genes are given only for firm matches. A clone size is listed for some rows: how often the clone was seen (once, few, many), or a class if it is expanded.

TRBV2	.	.	TRBJ1-1	CASSEGGLMPEAFF	TGTGCCAGCAGTGAAGGGGGGCTCATGCCGGAAGCTTTCTTT
TRBV28	TRBD2	.	TRBJ2-7	CASTHGTSGDYEQYF	TGTGCCAGCACCCATGGAACTAGCGGCGACTACGAGCAGTACTTC
TRBV4-2	TRBD1	.	TRBJ2-7	CASSQQPGQEAYEQYF	TGTGCCAGCAGCCAACAACCGGGACAGGAGGCCTACGAGCAGTACTTC
TRBV27	.	.	TRBJ2-3	CASSFGIGEADTDTQYF	TGTGCCAGCAGTTTCGGGATAGGAGAGGCTGATACAGATACGCAGTATTTT
TRBV19	TRBD2	.	TRBJ2-6	CASSITGGPSGANVLTF	TGTGCCAGTAGTATAACGGGAGGGCCGAGCGGGGCCAACGTCCTGACTTTC
TRBV10-3	.	.	TRBJ2-3	CAIRSGESGTDTQYF	TGTGCCATCAGGTCCGGGGAGTCTGGCACAGATACGCAGTATTTT
TRBV18	.	once	TRBJ1-1	CASSPSRMNTEAFF	TGTGCCAGCTCACCAAGCCGTATGAACACTGAAGCTTTCTTT
TRBV19	TRBD1	.	TRBJ1-5	CATDDRGRNQPQHF	TGTGCCACCGACGACAGGGGCCGCAATCAGCCCCAGCATTTT
TRBV7-8	.	.	TRBJ1-4	CASSLKGGGRANEKLFF	TGTGCCAGCAGCTTAAAAGGGGGAGGGAGGGCTAATGAAAAACTGTTTTTT
TRBV7-6	.	.	TRBJ1-1	CASSPDRRNTEAFF	TGTGCCAGCAGTCCTGACAGGCGTAACACTGAAGCTTTCTTT
TRBV19	TRBD1	.	TRBJ1-2	CASRRTGTNYGYTF	TGTGCCAGTAGACGGACAGGCACCAACTATGGCTACACCTTC
TRBV12-5	TRBD1	few	TRBJ2-1	CASGPSGTGGSNEQFF	TGTGCTAGTGGTCCCTCCGGGACAGGGGGCTCCAATGAGCAGTTCTTC
TRBV19	TRBD1	.	TRBJ2-7	CASSPGQGTSGYEQYF	TGTGCCAGTAGTCCGGGACAGGGGACCTCTGGATACGAGCAGTACTTC